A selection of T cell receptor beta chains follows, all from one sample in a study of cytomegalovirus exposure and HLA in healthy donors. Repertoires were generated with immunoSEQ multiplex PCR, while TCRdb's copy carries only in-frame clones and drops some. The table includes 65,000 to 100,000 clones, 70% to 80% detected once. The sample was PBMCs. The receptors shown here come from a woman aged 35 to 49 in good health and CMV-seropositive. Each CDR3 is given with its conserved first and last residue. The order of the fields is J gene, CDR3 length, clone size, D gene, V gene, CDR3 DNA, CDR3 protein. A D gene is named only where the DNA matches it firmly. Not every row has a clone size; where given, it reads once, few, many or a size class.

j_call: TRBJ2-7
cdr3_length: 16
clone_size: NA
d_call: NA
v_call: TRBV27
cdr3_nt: TGTGCCAGCAGTTTGGGGGCTTCCCCGCTTGCCTACGAGCAGTACTTC
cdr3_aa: CASSLGASPLAYEQYF

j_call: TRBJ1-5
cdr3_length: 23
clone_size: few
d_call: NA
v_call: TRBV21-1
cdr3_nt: TGTGCCAGCAGCAAAGCGCTTTCATCCGGGACAGGGATAATTTTTTATAGCAATCAGCCCCAGCATTTT
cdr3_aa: CASSKALSSGTGIIFYSNQPQHF

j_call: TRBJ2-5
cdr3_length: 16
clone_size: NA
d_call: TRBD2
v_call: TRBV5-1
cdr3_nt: TGCGCCAGCAGCTTGGTGGTAGCGGGGGCCCAAGAGACCCAGTACTTC
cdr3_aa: CASSLVVAGAQETQYF

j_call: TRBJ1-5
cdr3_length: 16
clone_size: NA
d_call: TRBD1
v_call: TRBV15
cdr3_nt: TGTGCCACCAGCAGAGATAACAGGGGGCTTGGTCAGCCCCAGCATTTT
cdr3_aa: CATSRDNRGLGQPQHF

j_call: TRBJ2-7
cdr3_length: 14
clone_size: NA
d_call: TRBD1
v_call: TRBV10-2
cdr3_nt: TGCGCCAGCAGTCCGGGACAGGTGGACTACGAGCAGTACTTC
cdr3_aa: CASSPGQVDYEQYF

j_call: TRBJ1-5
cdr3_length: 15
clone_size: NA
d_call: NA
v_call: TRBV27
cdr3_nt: TGTGCCAGCAGTTTCCGGGGGTATAGCAATCAGCCCCAGCATTTT
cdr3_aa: CASSFRGYSNQPQHF

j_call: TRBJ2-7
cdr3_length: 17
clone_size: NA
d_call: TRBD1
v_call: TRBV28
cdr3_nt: TGTGCCAGCAGTCCCCCTAGGACAGGTCCCCTATCCTACGAGCAGTACTTC
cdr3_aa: CASSPPRTGPLSYEQYF

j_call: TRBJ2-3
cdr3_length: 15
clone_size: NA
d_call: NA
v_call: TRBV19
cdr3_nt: TGTGCCAGTAGTAGCGATCCCCTTAGCACAGATACGCAGTATTTT
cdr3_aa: CASSSDPLSTDTQYF

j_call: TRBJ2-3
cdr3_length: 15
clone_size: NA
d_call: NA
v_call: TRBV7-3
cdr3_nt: TGTGCCAGCAGCCATGACAGGACCCACACAGATACGCAGTATTTT
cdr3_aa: CASSHDRTHTDTQYF

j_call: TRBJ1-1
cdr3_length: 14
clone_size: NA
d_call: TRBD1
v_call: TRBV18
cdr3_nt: TGTGCCAGCTCACCGACAGGGTATGAGGCTGAAGCTTTCTTT
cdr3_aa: CASSPTGYEAEAFF

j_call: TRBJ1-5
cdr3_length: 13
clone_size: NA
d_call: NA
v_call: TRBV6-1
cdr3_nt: TGTGCCAGCAGTGTTGGGAGTAATCAGCCCCAGCATTTT
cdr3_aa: CASSVGSNQPQHF

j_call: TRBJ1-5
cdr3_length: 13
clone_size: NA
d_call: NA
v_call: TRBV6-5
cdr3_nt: TGTGCCAGCAGTCCCTCCAGAGGACAGCCCCAGCATTTT
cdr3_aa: CASSPSRGQPQHF

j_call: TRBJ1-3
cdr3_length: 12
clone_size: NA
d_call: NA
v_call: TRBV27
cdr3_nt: TGTGCCAGCAGCGGAAGGGGGGGAGCCATATATTTT
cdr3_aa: CASSGRGGAIYF

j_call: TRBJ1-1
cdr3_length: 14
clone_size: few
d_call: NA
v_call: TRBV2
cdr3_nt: TGTGCCAGCAGTACCTCCTTACAGGGAACTGAAGCTTTCTTT
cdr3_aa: CASSTSLQGTEAFF

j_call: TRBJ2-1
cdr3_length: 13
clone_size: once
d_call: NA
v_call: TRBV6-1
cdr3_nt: TGTGCCAGCAGTGGGACAGTTTACAATGAGCAGTTCTTC
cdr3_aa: CASSGTVYNEQFF

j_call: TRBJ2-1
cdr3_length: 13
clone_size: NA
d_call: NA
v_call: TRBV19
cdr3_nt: TGTGCCAGTAGTATAGGGGCAGAAAATGAGCAGTTCTTC
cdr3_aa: CASSIGAENEQFF

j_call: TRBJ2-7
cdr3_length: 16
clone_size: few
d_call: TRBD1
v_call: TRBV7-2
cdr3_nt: TGTGCCAGCAGCTTAGGGTCAGGGGGCAGGACCTACGAGCAGTACTTC
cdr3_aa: CASSLGSGGRTYEQYF

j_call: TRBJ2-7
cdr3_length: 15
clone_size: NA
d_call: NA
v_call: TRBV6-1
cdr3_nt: TGTGCCAGCAGTGACGTATCGGGTGTCTCCTACGAGCAGTACTTC
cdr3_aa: CASSDVSGVSYEQYF

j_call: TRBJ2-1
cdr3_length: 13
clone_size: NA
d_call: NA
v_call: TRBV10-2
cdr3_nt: TGCGCCAGCAGTCCCAGGGAAGGTAATGAGCAGTTCTTC
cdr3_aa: CASSPREGNEQFF

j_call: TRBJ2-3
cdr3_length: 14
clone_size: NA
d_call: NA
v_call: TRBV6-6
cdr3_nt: TGTGCCAGCATGAGCAGCGGGAGCACAGATACGCAGTATTTT
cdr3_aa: CASMSSGSTDTQYF

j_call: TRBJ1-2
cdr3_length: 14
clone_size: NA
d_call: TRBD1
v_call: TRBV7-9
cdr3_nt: TGTGCCAGCAGCTCGTTAACAGGGGCGGATGGCTACACCTTC
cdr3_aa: CASSSLTGADGYTF

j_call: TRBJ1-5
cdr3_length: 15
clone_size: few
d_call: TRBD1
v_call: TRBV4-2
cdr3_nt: TGTGCCAGCAGCACCACAGGGGGCCACAATCAGCCCCAGCATTTT
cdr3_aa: CASSTTGGHNQPQHF

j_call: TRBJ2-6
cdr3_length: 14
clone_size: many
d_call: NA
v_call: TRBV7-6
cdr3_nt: TGTGCCAGCAGCTCGAGTACTGGGGCCAACGTCCTGACTTTC
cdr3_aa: CASSSSTGANVLTF

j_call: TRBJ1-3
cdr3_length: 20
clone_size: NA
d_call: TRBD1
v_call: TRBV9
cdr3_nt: TGTGCCAGCAGCGTATCAAGGACAGGGGCAAGGGGCGACGATGGAAACACCATATATTTT
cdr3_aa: CASSVSRTGARGDDGNTIYF

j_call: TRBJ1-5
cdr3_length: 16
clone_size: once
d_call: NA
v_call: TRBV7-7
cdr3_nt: TGTGCTAGCAGCTTAGGTCCCAGGGAGGGCAATCAGCCCCAGCATTTT
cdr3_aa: CASSLGPREGNQPQHF

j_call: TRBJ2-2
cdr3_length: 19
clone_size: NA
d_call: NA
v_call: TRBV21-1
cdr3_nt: TGTGCCAGCAGCAAAGCAGGTGAGCAGCTCGTGAGACATCCCGGGGAGCTGTTTTTT
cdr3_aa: CASSKAGEQLVRHPGELFF

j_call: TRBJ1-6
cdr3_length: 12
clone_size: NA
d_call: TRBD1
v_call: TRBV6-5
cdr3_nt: TGTGCCAGCGGGACAGGGAATTCACCCCTCCACTTT
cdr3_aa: CASGTGNSPLHF

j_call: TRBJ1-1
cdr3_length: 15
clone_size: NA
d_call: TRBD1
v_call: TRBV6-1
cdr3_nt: TGTGCCAGCGGCGACAGGGCGTCCATTGACACTGAAGCTTTCTTT
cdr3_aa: CASGDRASIDTEAFF

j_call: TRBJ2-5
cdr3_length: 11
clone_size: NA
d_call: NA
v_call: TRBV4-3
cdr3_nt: TGCGCCAGCAGCCCTAGGGAGACCCAGTACTTC
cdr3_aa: CASSPRETQYF

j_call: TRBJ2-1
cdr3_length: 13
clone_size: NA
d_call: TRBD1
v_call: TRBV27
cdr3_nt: TGTGCCAGCAGCAGGGGGCTCGGGAATGAGCAGTTCTTC
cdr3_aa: CASSRGLGNEQFF

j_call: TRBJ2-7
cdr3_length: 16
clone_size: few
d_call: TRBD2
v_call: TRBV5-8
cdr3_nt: TGTGCCAGCAGCACCCCGGCGGGGGTTACCGCCTACGAGCAGTACTTC
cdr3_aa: CASSTPAGVTAYEQYF

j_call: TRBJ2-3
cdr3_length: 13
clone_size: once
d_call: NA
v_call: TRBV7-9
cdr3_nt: TGTGCCAGCAGCTCCTCGTCGGGAGATACGCAGTATTTT
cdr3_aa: CASSSSSGDTQYF

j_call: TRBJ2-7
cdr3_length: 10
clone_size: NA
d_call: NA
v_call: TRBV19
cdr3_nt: TGTGCCAGTAGTCCATACGAGCAGTACTTC
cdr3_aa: CASSPYEQYF

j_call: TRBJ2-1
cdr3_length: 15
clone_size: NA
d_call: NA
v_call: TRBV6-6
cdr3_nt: TGTGCCAGCAGAGTACGGGACTCCGGGTACAATGAGCAGTTCTTC
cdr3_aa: CASRVRDSGYNEQFF

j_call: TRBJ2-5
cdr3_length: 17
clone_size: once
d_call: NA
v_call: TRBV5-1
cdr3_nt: TGCGCCAGCAGCATTGGGGGGGAAACAGGGCACCAAGAGACCCAGTACTTC
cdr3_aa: CASSIGGETGHQETQYF

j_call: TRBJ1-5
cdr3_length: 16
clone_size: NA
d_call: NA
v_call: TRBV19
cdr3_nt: TGTGCCAGTAGTATAGCGGAGCGGTATAGCAATCAGCCCCAGCATTTT
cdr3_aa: CASSIAERYSNQPQHF